This is a list of T cell receptor beta chains from one sample in a study of vaccination and CD4 T cells after COVID-19. These receptors lack a known antigen. TCRdb reprocessed the PCR reads with MiXCR, giving one entry per CDR3 protein. This table has about 20,000 distinct CDR3 sequences, 52% appearing once. The sample comprised CD4+ T cells from blood, cultured in vitro. These receptors were collected from a human donor who had recovered from COVID-19. CDR3s include the opening cysteine and the closing phenylalanine or tryptophan. Fields, in order: D gene, clone size, J gene, V gene, CDR3 DNA, CDR3 protein. The D gene is left open where the match is weak. A clone size is listed for some rows: how often the clone was seen (once, few, many), or a class if it is expanded.

d_gene: -
abundance: -
j_gene: TRBJ2-1
v_gene: TRBV20-1
CDR3nt: TGCAGTGCTTTGTGGGACGGGTCCTACAATGAGCAGTTCTTC
CDR3aa: CSALWDGSYNEQFF

d_gene: TRBD2
abundance: -
j_gene: TRBJ2-7
v_gene: TRBV20-1
CDR3nt: TGCAGTGCTAGAGTGTCTAGCGGGAGTTGGGAGCAGTACTTC
CDR3aa: CSARVSSGSWEQYF

d_gene: -
abundance: -
j_gene: TRBJ1-5
v_gene: TRBV19
CDR3nt: TGTGCCACCCCCACTCGGGTGAACCAGCCCCAGCATTTT
CDR3aa: CATPTRVNQPQHF

d_gene: -
abundance: few
j_gene: TRBJ2-7
v_gene: TRBV20-1
CDR3nt: TGCAGTGCCACTCCGTTGATCTCCTACGAGCAGTACTTC
CDR3aa: CSATPLISYEQYF

d_gene: TRBD2
abundance: -
j_gene: TRBJ2-7
v_gene: TRBV20-1
CDR3nt: TGCAGTGCTAGAGATCCGAAGACTAGCGGCTACGAGCAGTACTTC
CDR3aa: CSARDPKTSGYEQYF

d_gene: -
abundance: -
j_gene: TRBJ1-6
v_gene: TRBV5-4
CDR3nt: TGTGCCAGCAGCTTGTTAGTCAGGGGTGGTAATTCACCCCTCCACTTT
CDR3aa: CASSLLVRGGNSPLHF

d_gene: -
abundance: -
j_gene: TRBJ2-1
v_gene: TRBV20-1
CDR3nt: TGCAGTGCTAAAAGGGACGGGAGACACAATGAGCAGTTCTTC
CDR3aa: CSAKRDGRHNEQFF

d_gene: TRBD2
abundance: -
j_gene: TRBJ2-3
v_gene: TRBV6-4
CDR3nt: TGTGCCAGCAGTGACGTGGGACTAGCGGGAGTTACGCAGTATTTT
CDR3aa: CASSDVGLAGVTQYF

d_gene: -
abundance: -
j_gene: TRBJ2-3
v_gene: TRBV6-2/TRBV6-3
CDR3nt: TGTGCCAGCAGTTCAGGACTAAGCACAGATACGCAGTATTTT
CDR3aa: CASSSGLSTDTQYF

d_gene: TRBD2
abundance: few
j_gene: TRBJ2-1
v_gene: TRBV7-9
CDR3nt: TGTGCCAGCAGCTTAGCCCTAGCGGGAGGGCCAAAGCAGTTCTTC
CDR3aa: CASSLALAGGPKQFF

d_gene: -
abundance: -
j_gene: TRBJ1-1
v_gene: TRBV7-9
CDR3nt: TGTGCCAGCAGCCCCCTAGGGAACTCTGAAGCTTTCTTT
CDR3aa: CASSPLGNSEAFF

d_gene: -
abundance: -
j_gene: TRBJ2-5
v_gene: TRBV7-7
CDR3nt: TGTGCTAGCAGCACGCAGGGGGGAGAGACCCAGTACTTC
CDR3aa: CASSTQGGETQYF

d_gene: -
abundance: -
j_gene: TRBJ1-5
v_gene: TRBV7-2
CDR3nt: TGTGCCAGCAGCTTAGGGGCAGGCCAACGACAGCCCCAGCATTTT
CDR3aa: CASSLGAGQRQPQHF

d_gene: -
abundance: -
j_gene: TRBJ2-3
v_gene: TRBV6-1
CDR3nt: TGTGCCGGCAAGCGTGGGGGCACAGATACGCAGTATTTT
CDR3aa: CAGKRGGTDTQYF

d_gene: -
abundance: few
j_gene: TRBJ1-5
v_gene: TRBV6-1
CDR3nt: TGTGCCAGCAGGCCCCGAGGGGGTCGAAATCAGCCCCAGCATTTT
CDR3aa: CASRPRGGRNQPQHF

d_gene: -
abundance: few
j_gene: TRBJ1-1
v_gene: TRBV11-3
CDR3nt: TGTGCCAGCAGCTTCAGGGTGGCCACTGAAGCTTTCTTT
CDR3aa: CASSFRVATEAFF

d_gene: -
abundance: -
j_gene: TRBJ2-7
v_gene: TRBV27
CDR3nt: TGTGCCAGCAGCCAGAGGGGCAGGGTTAACGAGCAGTACTTC
CDR3aa: CASSQRGRVNEQYF

d_gene: -
abundance: once
j_gene: TRBJ2-1
v_gene: TRBV20-1
CDR3nt: TGCAGTGCAAGAGTCAGGGGCTGGTCCTCAATTGAGCAGTTCTTC
CDR3aa: CSARVRGWSSIEQFF

d_gene: TRBD2
abundance: -
j_gene: TRBJ2-5
v_gene: TRBV3-1
CDR3nt: TGTGCCAGCAGCCAAGGCCTAGCGGCCCTGGGGGAGACCCAGTACTTC
CDR3aa: CASSQGLAALGETQYF

d_gene: -
abundance: -
j_gene: TRBJ2-2
v_gene: TRBV24-1
CDR3nt: TGTGCCACCAGTGACAGGGGGGGCACCGGGGAGCTGTTTTTT
CDR3aa: CATSDRGGTGELFF

d_gene: TRBD1
abundance: -
j_gene: TRBJ1-3
v_gene: TRBV11-3
CDR3nt: TGTGCCAGCAGCCGAACCACGTGGGGACAGGGGGCACAGGGAAACACCATATATTTT
CDR3aa: CASSRTTWGQGAQGNTIYF

d_gene: -
abundance: -
j_gene: TRBJ2-7
v_gene: TRBV20-1
CDR3nt: TGCAGTGCCAGAGCACGCTCGACTACAGGGGAGCAGTACTTC
CDR3aa: CSARARSTTGEQYF

d_gene: TRBD2
abundance: few
j_gene: TRBJ2-7
v_gene: TRBV20-1
CDR3nt: TGCAGTGCCCTGGGAGGGACTAGTGACGAGCAGTACTTC
CDR3aa: CSALGGTSDEQYF

d_gene: -
abundance: -
j_gene: TRBJ1-5
v_gene: TRBV7-9
CDR3nt: TGTGCCAGCAGCATAGACTCCCTCCAGCCCCAGCATTTT
CDR3aa: CASSIDSLQPQHF

d_gene: -
abundance: -
j_gene: TRBJ2-7
v_gene: TRBV7-3
CDR3nt: TGTGCCAGCAGCCCCGGGGGGCAGGGGTACGAGCAGTACTTC
CDR3aa: CASSPGGQGYEQYF

d_gene: TRBD1
abundance: -
j_gene: TRBJ1-2
v_gene: TRBV19
CDR3nt: TGTGCCAGTAGGAAGGACAGGGGAGTTAGTGGCTACACCTTC
CDR3aa: CASRKDRGVSGYTF

d_gene: -
abundance: few
j_gene: TRBJ2-7
v_gene: TRBV28
CDR3nt: TGTGCCAGCAGTTTATCGGGGCAGGGGTACGAGCAGTACTTC
CDR3aa: CASSLSGQGYEQYF

d_gene: -
abundance: -
j_gene: TRBJ2-7
v_gene: TRBV5-1
CDR3nt: TGCGCCAGCAGCCCCGGGAGCCCCTCGGCCTACGAGCAGTACTTC
CDR3aa: CASSPGSPSAYEQYF

d_gene: -
abundance: few
j_gene: TRBJ2-3
v_gene: TRBV24-1
CDR3nt: TGTGCCACCAGTGATTTCGAGGTAGGCACAGATACGCAGTATTTT
CDR3aa: CATSDFEVGTDTQYF

d_gene: -
abundance: -
j_gene: TRBJ1-1
v_gene: TRBV28
CDR3nt: TGTGCCAGCAGTTCCGGGACGGTGAACACTGAAGCTTTCTTT
CDR3aa: CASSSGTVNTEAFF

d_gene: TRBD1
abundance: few
j_gene: TRBJ1-2
v_gene: TRBV20-1
CDR3nt: TGCAGTGCTAGGGAGGGGTGGGGCAGGGGGAGCTATGGCTACACCTTC
CDR3aa: CSAREGWGRGSYGYTF

d_gene: -
abundance: -
j_gene: TRBJ1-1
v_gene: TRBV7-8
CDR3nt: TGTGCCAGCAGCCTGGGGAGAAGGAACACTGAAGCTTTCTTT
CDR3aa: CASSLGRRNTEAFF

d_gene: -
abundance: -
j_gene: TRBJ1-2
v_gene: TRBV7-3
CDR3nt: TGTGCCAGCAGCCAAGACGGCGAGCTTGGCTATGGCTACACCTTC
CDR3aa: CASSQDGELGYGYTF

d_gene: TRBD1
abundance: -
j_gene: TRBJ2-7
v_gene: TRBV28
CDR3nt: TGTGCCAGCAGTTTACTGTGGGGACAGGGGTCGTACGAGCAGTACTTC
CDR3aa: CASSLLWGQGSYEQYF

d_gene: -
abundance: few
j_gene: TRBJ2-5
v_gene: TRBV27
CDR3nt: TGTGCCAGCAGTTCCTGGAGGGGGCTAGCGGCTTCGCAGACCCAGTACTTC
CDR3aa: CASSSWRGLAASQTQYF

d_gene: -
abundance: -
j_gene: TRBJ1-5
v_gene: TRBV19
CDR3nt: TGTGCCAGTATAGGTCAGGGGAGCCTTCGTAGCAATCAGCCCCAGCATTTT
CDR3aa: CASIGQGSLRSNQPQHF

d_gene: -
abundance: -
j_gene: TRBJ2-1
v_gene: TRBV7-2
CDR3nt: TGTGCCAGCAGCTTAGCCCTGCCCGATGAGCAGTTCTTC
CDR3aa: CASSLALPDEQFF

d_gene: -
abundance: -
j_gene: TRBJ2-3
v_gene: TRBV2
CDR3nt: TGTGCCAGCACTCAAAGGGGGTCCGGCACAGATACGCAGTATTTT
CDR3aa: CASTQRGSGTDTQYF

d_gene: TRBD2
abundance: -
j_gene: TRBJ2-1
v_gene: TRBV20-1
CDR3nt: TGCAGTGCTACTCACGGCGGGGGGGGCCCCAATGAGCAGTTCTTC
CDR3aa: CSATHGGGGPNEQFF

d_gene: -
abundance: -
j_gene: TRBJ2-7
v_gene: TRBV7-9
CDR3nt: TGTGCCAGCAGCCGGGACTTCTACGAGCAGTACTTC
CDR3aa: CASSRDFYEQYF

d_gene: TRBD1
abundance: -
j_gene: TRBJ1-5
v_gene: TRBV19
CDR3nt: TGTGCCAGTAGTATGGGCAGGGGGCTCTGGGGTGGCAATCAGCCCCAGCATTTT
CDR3aa: CASSMGRGLWGGNQPQHF

d_gene: -
abundance: once
j_gene: TRBJ1-3
v_gene: TRBV7-2
CDR3nt: TGTGCCAGCAGCTTAGTCGGGGGCAACTCTGGAAACACCATATATTTT
CDR3aa: CASSLVGGNSGNTIYF

d_gene: -
abundance: once
j_gene: TRBJ1-1
v_gene: TRBV6-2/TRBV6-3
CDR3nt: TGTGCCAGCTCCAGGGGTTCCACTGAAGCTTTCTTT
CDR3aa: CASSRGSTEAFF

d_gene: TRBD2
abundance: -
j_gene: TRBJ2-5
v_gene: TRBV2
CDR3nt: TGTGCCAGCAGTGACTTCGGGGGGGCCGTAGAGACCCAGTACTTC
CDR3aa: CASSDFGGAVETQYF

d_gene: -
abundance: -
j_gene: TRBJ1-6
v_gene: TRBV6-1
CDR3nt: TGTGCCAGCAGTGAACTTGAGGGTGCGGTTTCACCCCTCCACTTT
CDR3aa: CASSELEGAVSPLHF